This T cell receptor (beta chain) was recorded in a study of CD8 T cells in ankylosing spondylitis. Overall study results and limits: Disease-linked clones were found to be CD8+ and relatively rare in peripheral blood. Some of these motif variants have turned up before, in reports on reactive arthritis synovial fluid and blood. Disease-linked clones were reportedly significantly enriched in matched ankylosing spondylitis synovial fluid. Made up of fewer than 10 highly homologous variants, a TCR beta motif appeared characteristic of ankylosing spondylitis blood.

Construction of TCR beta libraries was performed using quantitative 5'-RACE with molecular barcodes. MiXCR, applied by TCRdb to the 5' RACE reads, yields one record per CDR3 protein. The sample shows around 440,000 distinct CDR3 sequences, 17% of them seen only once. Worth noting for this clonotype: Its antigen remains unidentified.

V was pared by 7 bases and J by 0 bases, with 13 bases between. The CDR3 consists of 14 residues. Germline CDR1 and CDR2: MNHEY and SVGEGT. The chain employs TRBV6-2 or TRBV6-3 and TRBJ2-7; maybe TRBD2 (6 bases). The specimen sequenced was blood, either unsorted or a sorted T cell fraction (not recorded which). The clonotype was recovered from a male donor with ankylosing spondylitis. In nucleotides, the CDR3 is TGTGCCAGCATCCCGGAGGGCACCTCCTACGAGCAGTACTTC. Encoded protein: CASIPEGTSYEQYF.